Many counts were recorded for the clone carrying this T cell receptor beta chain. TCRdb used MiXCR to reprocess the RT-PCR reads, holding one entry per CDR3 protein. In the table there are about 680,000 distinct CDR3 sequences, 11% to 15% of which are singletons. The CDR3 sequence is 15 residues long. Germline lookup yields CDR1 ENHRY and CDR2 SYGVKD. Trimming took 1 base from V and 6 from J; bases not matched to a gene: 2. The rearrangement links TRBV10-3 to TRBJ2-1, with 11 bases fitting TRBD1. Sequencing was performed on memory CD4+ T cells from blood. The sequence was obtained from a female donor in good health, serving as a healthy control. The chain's CDR3 is CAISEFGTGGNEQFF. In nucleotides, the CDR3 is TGTGCCATCAGTGAGTTCGGGACAGGGGGCAATGAGCAGTTCTTC.